One sample yielded the 20 T cell receptor beta chains listed below, sequenced in a study of regulatory T cells in long-lasting Graves disease. Indicated time point: persistent/refractory GD, antithyroid drugs over 5 years with positive TRAb. Isolated PBMC RNA provided the starting material for the TCR library. HTBI primers from iRepertoire and Arm-PCR of CDR3 regions yielded the TCR beta libraries. TCRdb reprocessed the multiplex PCR reads with MiXCR, giving one entry per CDR3 protein. The sample has 700,000 or so distinct CDR3 sequences; about 32% are singletons. The specimen was peripheral blood mononuclear cells (PBMCs), collected when the disease was refractory, from a patient treated with antithyroid drugs. Receptor source: a female donor with Graves disease.

This clonotype was recorded at least ten times. The V and J genes are TRBV12-3 or TRBV12-4 and TRBJ1-2; a weak D match, TRBD1 (6 bases). Deletions cut 4 bases from V and 4 bases from J, with 22 bases between. CDR3 length: 17 residues. Written as DNA, the CDR3 is TGTGCCAGCAGTTCTCGTCCCCTCCGACAGGATGGCTATGGCTACACCTTC. This sequence encodes CASSSRPLRQDGYGYTF.

This clonotype turned up a few times. The chain employs TRBV29-1 and TRBJ1-1, with D maybe TRBD1 (5 bases). The ends were cut back, 8 bases at V and 5 bases at J, with 12 bases in the middle. The germline gives CDR1 SQVTM, CDR2 ANQGSEA. The CDR3 runs 11 residues. The CDR3 nucleotides are TGCAGCAGCCGGGGCAAGACTGAAGCTTTCTTT. This sequence encodes CSSRGKTEAFF.

The rearrangement joins TRBV20-1 to TRBJ1-2; D gene uncertain. Germline V gene lookup returns CDR1 DFQATT and CDR2 SNEGSKA (reference sequence). The CDR3 loop spans 13 amino acids. The V and J ends lost 5 bases and 8 bases respectively, with 18 bases between them. The CDR3 nucleotides read TGCAGTGCTGATTACCTTAACACTGTCGGCTACACCTTC. Its translation: CSADYLNTVGYTF.

V gene TRBV6-1 combines with J gene TRBJ2-5, with D uncertain. V gave up 5 bases and J gave up 5 bases, with 9 bases separating them. From germline, CDR1 is MNHNS and CDR2 SASEGT. The CDR3 runs 12 residues. The CDR3 loop is CASSRMGETQYF. In nucleotides, the CDR3 is TGTGCCAGCAGTCGTATGGGGGAGACCCAGTACTTC.

This clonotype was observed a few times. V and J are TRBV7-9 and TRBJ1-1; D may be TRBD1 (5 bases). This CDR3 comprises 14 residues. Germline V lookup: CDR1 SEHNR, CDR2 FQNEAQ (reference sequence). Trimming cost V 5 bases and J 6 bases, with 16 bases left between them. CDR3 sequence (DNA): TGTGCCAGCAGCCCACACCAGGGAGGGTCTGAAGCTTTCTTT. This encodes CASSPHQGGSEAFF.

This rearrangement joins TRBV10-3 to TRBJ1-1; D is ambiguous. The CDR3 covers 15 residues. Germline V lookup: CDR1 ENHRY, CDR2 SYGVKD. Deletions cut 6 bases from V and 5 bases from J, with 19 bases between. In nucleotides, the CDR3 is TGTGCCATCAGGGAAGGGAGGGAGGAAGAGACTGAAGCTTTCTTT. Protein sequence: CAIREGREEETEAFF.

The chain has TRBV6-5 and TRBJ1-3; no reliable D call. Deletions cut 0 bases from V and 8 bases from J, with 11 bases between. The CDR3 extends over 14 amino acids. Germline-derived CDR1 and CDR2 are MNHEY and SVGAGI. The CDR3 reads CASSYSRSRDTIYF. For the CDR3, the DNA is TGTGCCAGCAGTTACTCGAGGAGCCGAGACACCATATATTTT.

Ten or more counts support this clonotype. V usage is TRBV12-3 or TRBV12-4 and J usage is TRBJ1-5; D gene uncertain. CDR3 length: 14 amino acids. The germline V and J ends were trimmed by 1 base and 5 bases, with 9 bases remaining between them. The CDR3 nucleotides read TGTGCCAGCAGTTTAGATTCCGGGGATCAGCCCCAGCATTTT. This sequence encodes CASSLDSGDQPQHF.

In this sample, this clonotype turned up a few times. The chain is built from TRBV9 and TRBJ1-1; no firm D call. The CDR3 is made up of 14 amino acids. Trimming shortened V by 4 bases and J by 0 bases, and 10 bases separated the two germline ends. Germline lookup yields CDR1 SGDLS and CDR2 YYNGEE. CDR3 DNA sequence: TGTGCCAGCAGCTCCCTTAGCCTGAACACTGAAGCTTTCTTT. This sequence encodes CASSSLSLNTEAFF.

CDR3 sequence (DNA): TGTGCCAGCAGCCCAGCGGGACGCGGAACCTACGAGCAGTACTTC. It translates to CASSPAGRGTYEQYF. This sequence joins TRBV11-2 and TRBJ2-7; 7 bases fit TRBD2. The junction had 9 bases not matched to a gene; V was cut back by 5 bases and J by 2 bases. Germline V gene lookup returns CDR1 SGHAT and CDR2 FQNNGV. The CDR3 sequence is 15 residues long.

This chain connects TRBV28 to TRBJ1-6; D not certain. CDR3 length: 12 residues. V lost 10 bases and J 6 bases, leaving 10 bases between the germline ends. Looked up from germline, CDR1 is MDHEN and CDR2 is SYDVKM. Here the CDR3 DNA reads TGTGCCACCTCTTTTACTAATTCACCCCTCCACTTT. Protein: CATSFTNSPLHF.

There are a few counts of this clonotype. The rearrangement uses TRBV6-4 and TRBJ2-2, with 12 bases identical to TRBD1. V lost 6 bases, J lost 6 bases, and 2 bases stayed unmatched. The length of the CDR3 is 14 residues. CDR1 MRHNA and CDR2 SNTAGT come from the germline V gene. Written as DNA, the CDR3 is TGTGCCAGCAGGGGACAGGGGGCCTCCGGGGAGCTGTTTTTT. Its translation is CASRGQGASGELFF.

This clonotype was picked up a small number of times. This sequence joins TRBV20-1 and TRBJ2-7, with 8 bases fitting TRBD1. The junction had 10 bases not matched to a gene; V was cut back by 0 bases and J by 3 bases. CDR3 length: 16 amino acids. Germline loops: CDR1 DFQATT, CDR2 SNEGSKA (reference sequence). CDR3 residues: CSARDKSGGKVYEQYF. The CDR3 DNA sequence: TGCAGTGCTAGAGACAAATCAGGGGGCAAGGTCTACGAGCAGTACTTC.

Many counts were recorded for this clonotype. The CDR3 sequence: CASSLDARQYF. CDR3 sequence (DNA): TGTGCCAGCAGCTTAGATGCGCGTCAGTACTTC. The V call is TRBV11-2, the J call TRBJ2-4; no definite D call. The V gene's germline CDR1 is SGHAT and CDR2 FQNNGV. The CDR3 has 11 amino acids. Trimming removed 0 bases at V and 12 bases at J, with 6 bases between.

This clonotype appeared a few times. The V call is TRBV25-1, the J call TRBJ1-2; D ambiguous. In germline, CDR1 is MGHDK, CDR2 SYGVNS. V was trimmed by 1 base and J by 4 bases, leaving 10 bases between them. The CDR3 totals 14 residues. The CDR3 nucleotides are TGTGCCAGCAGTGAATCGGGCAGGCGCTATGGCTACACCTTC. Translating it yields CASSESGRRYGYTF.

This clonotype was seen at least ten times. The chain is built from TRBV2 and TRBJ1-2; TRBD1 is a possible D gene (6 bases). Germline V lookup: CDR1 SNHLY, CDR2 FYNNEI. The CDR3 totals 12 residues. V lost 8 bases, J lost 4 bases, and 11 bases lay in between. The CDR3 region is CASGTSSYGYTF. CDR3 in DNA: TGTGCCAGCGGGACATCATCCTATGGCTACACCTTC. The full variable domain, in which reference TRBV2 and TRBJ1-2 provide the parts outside the CDR3, is EPEVTQTPSHQVTQMGQEVILRCVPISNHLYFYWYRQILGQKVEFLVSFYNNEISEKSEIFDDQFSVERPDGSNFTLKIRSTKLEDSAMYFCASGTSSYGYTFGSGTRLTVV.

V is TRBV7-2 and J is TRBJ1-3; D remains unclear. The V gene's germline CDR1 is SGHTA and CDR2 FQGNSA. V was clipped by 1 base and J by 0 bases, with 7 bases between them. This CDR3 contains 15 residues. The chain's CDR3 is CASSLEGGSGNTIYF. The CDR3 DNA follows: TGTGCCAGCAGCTTAGAGGGCGGCTCTGGAAACACCATATATTTT.

This clonotype appeared a few times. The chain is built from TRBV6-2 or TRBV6-3 and TRBJ1-4; no clear D. Looked up from germline, CDR1 is MNHEY and CDR2 is SVGEGT. Trimming left V 7 bases short and J 8 bases short, with 5 bases between. This CDR3 is built from 10 residues. The CDR3 DNA reads as TGTGCCAGCACCGGGGAAAAACTGTTTTTT. This codes for CASTGEKLFF.

The chain carries TRBV6-2 or TRBV6-3 and TRBJ1-5, with 8 bases fitting TRBD1. Trimming cost V 4 bases and J 7 bases; bases outside gene matches: 21. CDR1 MNHEY and CDR2 SVGEGT come from the germline V gene. CDR3 length equals 19 residues. This CDR3 reads CASSWVRAGGASAQQPQHF. The DNA for the CDR3 is TGTGCCAGCAGTTGGGTAAGGGCAGGGGGCGCGTCGGCACAGCAGCCCCAGCATTTT.

Comment on this clonotype: This may arise from a read error, as a much more abundant clone is one base away. The chain uses TRBV29-1 and TRBJ1-2; 7 nucleotides match TRBD1. The CDR3 has 11 residues. The germline V gene has CDR1 SQVTM and CDR2 ANQGSEA. Trimming took 7 bases from V and 4 from J; bases not matched to a gene: 3. The CDR3 protein is CSDGTAYGYTF. For the CDR3, the DNA is TGCAGCGACGGGACAGCCTATGGCTACACCTTC.